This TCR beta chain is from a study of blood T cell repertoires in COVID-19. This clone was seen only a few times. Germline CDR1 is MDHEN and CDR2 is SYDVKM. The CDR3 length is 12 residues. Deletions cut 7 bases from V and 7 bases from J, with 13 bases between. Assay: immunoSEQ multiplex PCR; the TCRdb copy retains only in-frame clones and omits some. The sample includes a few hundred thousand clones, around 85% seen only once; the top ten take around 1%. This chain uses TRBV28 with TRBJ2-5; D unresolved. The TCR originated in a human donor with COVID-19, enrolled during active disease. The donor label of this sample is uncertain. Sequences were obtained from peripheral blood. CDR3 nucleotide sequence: TGTGCCAGCAACACCCGCCCTGGGACCCAGTACTTC. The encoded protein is CASNTRPGTQYF.